This T cell receptor (beta chain) was recovered during a study of CD8 T cells in Susac syndrome. Germline V CDR1 and CDR2: GTSNPN, SVGIG (reference sequence). With 1 base clipped from V and 4 bases from J, the junction kept 4 bases outside the gene matches. The CDR3 totals 13 residues. In its sample, this clonotype was seen a few times. Reverse transcription of 0.5 to 1 ug RNA was performed with random hexamers. TCRdb analysed the immunoSEQ multiplex PCR reads with MiXCR anew, one entry per CDR3 protein. The sample records roughly 200,000 distinct CDR3 sequences, over 90% being singletons. The chain combines TRBV30 with TRBJ2-7; 7 bases fit TRBD1. This clonotype was sampled from a human donor with Susac syndrome. The sample comprised CD4+ T cells from PBMCs. The CDR3, as DNA: TGTGCCTGGAGTGCAACACAGGGGTACGAGCAGTACTTC. The encoded protein is CAWSATQGYEQYF.